Below are 27 T cell receptor beta chains sequenced from a single sample in a study of blood T cell repertoires in COVID-19. Repertoires were generated with immunoSEQ multiplex PCR, while TCRdb's copy carries only in-frame clones and drops some. The data contain fewer than 350,000 clones, about 86% of them seen just once; the ten biggest clones take up roughly 2.9%. The source material was peripheral blood. The source is a woman aged 60 to 75 with active or convalescent COVID-19.

This chain connects TRBV6-5 to TRBJ1-6, with D possibly TRBD1 on 6 matching bases. V gave up 6 bases and J gave up 6 bases, with 9 bases separating them. Germline values: CDR1 MNHEY, CDR2 SVGAGI. The CDR3 totals 13 residues. The CDR3 here is CASRGTINSPLHF. The CDR3 DNA reads as TGTGCCAGCAGGGGGACAATTAATTCACCCCTCCACTTT.

The V gene is TRBV18, the J gene TRBJ1-5, with a weak D call TRBD1 (5 bases). The CDR3 is made up of 16 amino acids. V lost 2 bases and J lost 7, with 18 bases in between. Per germline, CDR1 KGHSH and CDR2 LQKENI. The CDR3 spells CASSPGAVRVGQPQHF. In DNA form, the CDR3 reads TGTGCCAGCTCACCAGGTGCAGTCAGGGTAGGACAGCCCCAGCATTTT.

This clone was counted once. The rearrangement links TRBV10-3 to TRBJ1-1; 12 nucleotides match TRBD1. Germline V gene lookup returns CDR1 ENHRY and CDR2 SYGVKD. CDR3 size: 16 residues. The J segment lost 5 bases and the V segment lost 4 bases, leaving 8 bases of the junction unmatched. The CDR3 sequence: CAISAGQGARGTEAFF. Written as DNA, the CDR3 is TGTGCCATCAGTGCGGGACAGGGGGCGCGAGGGACTGAAGCTTTCTTT.

This clone was recorded once. The V call is TRBV19, the J call TRBJ2-3, with a weak D call TRBD2 (6 bases). Germline CDR1 reads LNHDA; CDR2 reads SQIVND (reference sequence). The germline V and J ends were trimmed by 5 bases and 4 bases, with 13 bases remaining between them. The CDR3 contains 14 residues. This CDR3 reads CASSPLTGADTQYF. The DNA of the CDR3 is TGTGCCAGTAGTCCTCTGACGGGGGCAGATACGCAGTATTTT. The full variable domain, completed using reference TRBV19 and TRBJ2-3, is DGGITQSPKYLFRKEGQNVTLSCEQNLNHDAMYWYRQDPGQGLRLIYYSQIVNDFQKGDIAEGYSVSREKKESFPLTVTSAQKNPTAFYLCASSPLTGADTQYFGPGTRLTVL.

This clone was counted only a few times. At the DNA level, this CDR3 is encoded by other sequences in the same sample as well. The V call is TRBV7-8, the J call TRBJ2-3; 10 bases line up with TRBD2. Germline V gene sequence: CDR1 SGHVS, CDR2 FQNEAQ. The CDR3 covers 16 residues. Trimming cost V 1 base and J 2 bases; bases outside gene matches: 3. CDR3 sequence: CASSLVSGGPTDTQYF. DNA for the CDR3: TGTGCCAGCAGCTTAGTTAGCGGGGGGCCCACAGATACGCAGTATTTT.

The chain is built from TRBV27 and TRBJ1-4, with a tentative D call TRBD1 (5 bases). CDR3 size: 13 residues. Trimming cost V 3 bases and J 8 bases, with 10 bases left between them. Germline assignment: CDR1 MNHEY and CDR2 SMNVEV (reference sequence). This CDR3 reads CASSLAGYEKLFF. The CDR3 nucleotides are TGTGCCAGCAGTTTGGCAGGGTACGAAAAACTGTTTTTT.

This clone was detected ten times or more. V usage is TRBV5-1 and J usage is TRBJ1-1; 7 bases match TRBD1. The CDR3 extends over 16 amino acids. V dropped 0 bases and J dropped 5; count of bases not matched to a gene: 10. Looked up from germline, CDR1 is SGHRS and CDR2 is YFSETQ. The CDR3 loop is CASSLAPGQSMTEAFF. The CDR3 DNA follows: TGCGCCAGCAGCTTGGCCCCGGGACAGTCTATGACTGAAGCTTTCTTT. Filled out from reference TRBV5-1 and TRBJ1-1, the complete variable domain reads KAGVTQTPRYLIKTRGQQVTLSCSPISGHRSVSWYQQTPGQGLQFLFEYFSETQRNKGNFPGRFSGRQFSNSRSEMNVSTLELGDSALYLCASSLAPGQSMTEAFFGQGTRLTVV.

V gene TRBV12-3 or TRBV12-4 combines with J gene TRBJ1-2; weak D call: TRBD1 (6 bases). Trimming shortened V by 2 bases and J by 8 bases, and 12 bases separated the two germline ends. The CDR3 covers 13 residues. CDR3: CASSLLGTIGYTF. CDR3 nucleotides: TGTGCCAGCAGTTTATTAGGGACAATCGGCTACACCTTC.

The J gene is TRBJ1-1, the V gene TRBV6-5, with D tentatively TRBD1 (5 bases). Deletions cut 5 bases from V and 4 bases from J, with 14 bases between. From germline, CDR1 is MNHEY and CDR2 SVGAGI. The CDR3 covers 14 residues. The chain's CDR3 is CASSRGPGSTEAFF. The CDR3 DNA reads as TGTGCCAGCAGTCGAGGCCCAGGGTCCACTGAAGCTTTCTTT.

The rearrangement joins TRBV24-1 to TRBJ2-1; 8 nucleotides match TRBD2. The trim removed 3 bases at V and 9 bases at J, leaving 9 bases unmatched. The CDR3 spans 15 residues. Germline V gene data show CDR1 as KGHDR and CDR2 as SFDVKD. The CDR3 reads CATSDRGLAHGEQFF. As DNA, the CDR3 is TGTGCCACCAGTGATCGCGGACTAGCCCACGGTGAGCAGTTCTTC.

The rearrangement links TRBV2 to TRBJ2-1, with TRBD2 as a possible D gene (5 bases). V was shortened by 5 bases and J by 1 base, with 12 bases between the two germline ends. This CDR3 spans 15 amino acids. Germline V gives CDR1 SNHLY, CDR2 FYNNEI. In DNA form, the CDR3 reads TGTGCCAGCAGTCTCGAGGGTCCATCCTACAATGAGCAGTTCTTC. Residues: CASSLEGPSYNEQFF. Together with reference TRBV2 and TRBJ2-1, the CDR3 gives the full variable domain: EPEVTQTPSHQVTQMGQEVILRCVPISNHLYFYWYRQILGQKVEFLVSFYNNEISEKSEIFDDQFSVERPDGSNFTLKIRSTKLEDSAMYFCASSLEGPSYNEQFFGPGTRLTVL.

The V and J genes are TRBV2 and TRBJ2-5, with 9 nucleotides matching TRBD1. The CDR3 consists of 15 residues. With V trimmed by 5 bases and J by 3 bases, 7 bases remained unmatched. Germline V gives CDR1 SNHLY, CDR2 FYNNEI. Here the CDR3 DNA reads TGTGCCAGCAGTCTAACCGGGACAGGGAAAGAGACCCAGTACTTC. As protein: CASSLTGTGKETQYF.

The V gene is TRBV5-1, the J gene TRBJ1-1; no definite D call. V was trimmed by 0 bases and J by 8 bases, leaving 8 bases between them. The germline V gene encodes CDR1 SGHRS and CDR2 YFSETQ. The CDR3 sequence is 12 residues long. The CDR3 is CASSLERGEAFF. In DNA, the CDR3 is TGCGCCAGCAGCTTGGAGAGAGGGGAAGCTTTCTTT. The full variable domain, completed using reference TRBV5-1 and TRBJ1-1, is KAGVTQTPRYLIKTRGQQVTLSCSPISGHRSVSWYQQTPGQGLQFLFEYFSETQRNKGNFPGRFSGRQFSNSRSEMNVSTLELGDSALYLCASSLERGEAFFGQGTRLTVV.

In its sample, this clone was seen a few times. This chain joins TRBV4-1 and TRBJ1-2, with no clear D. The germline V gene has CDR1 MGHRA and CDR2 YSYEKL. V gave up 8 bases and J gave up 7 bases, with 11 bases separating them. The CDR3 length is 11 residues. The CDR3 nucleotides read TGCGCCAGCTATTCCCGTATTGGCTACACCTTC. Translated, it gives CASYSRIGYTF.

This clone has just a few counts. This sequence joins TRBV27 and TRBJ2-3, with a tentative D call TRBD1 (6 bases). V lost 6 bases and J lost 4, with 17 bases in between. CDR1 is MNHEY, CDR2 SMNVEV, per germline (reference sequence). CDR3 length: 15 residues. This CDR3 is CASSGAGDIPDTQYF. DNA for the CDR3: TGTGCCAGCAGCGGCGCAGGGGATATTCCAGATACGCAGTATTTT.

This chain links TRBV20-1 with TRBJ1-5; unclear D gene. From germline, CDR1 is DFQATT and CDR2 SNEGSKA (reference sequence). Trimming removed 5 bases at V and 4 bases at J, with 6 bases between. CDR3 length equals 11 residues. DNA for the CDR3: TGCAGTGCTGGCAGGAATCAGCCCCAGCATTTT. Protein product: CSAGRNQPQHF.

The chain is built from TRBV6-5 and TRBJ2-7; TRBD1 matches at 7 bases. Germline-derived CDR1 and CDR2 are MNHEY and SVGAGI. The junction had 15 bases not matched to a gene; V was cut back by 6 bases and J by 7 bases. The CDR3 length is 15 residues. The CDR3 is CASSQMDRSKREQYF. In nucleotides, the CDR3 is TGTGCCAGCAGCCAAATGGACAGGTCTAAGAGGGAGCAGTACTTC.

The gene calls are TRBV14 and TRBJ1-1; 7 bases line up with TRBD1. V gave up 4 bases and J gave up 1 base; unmatched junction bases: 9. Per germline, CDR1 SGHDN and CDR2 FVKESK. The CDR3 loop spans 16 amino acids. The CDR3 reads CASSPRRGQENTEAFF. DNA for the CDR3: TGTGCCAGCAGCCCCCGGAGGGGGCAGGAGAACACTGAAGCTTTCTTT.

This clone was observed a few times. The CDR3 is CASSTRDSSYGYTF. CDR3 coding DNA: TGTGCCAGCAGCACTCGGGACAGCTCCTATGGCTACACCTTC. The chain links TRBV7-8 to TRBJ1-2; 7 bases map to TRBD1. The CDR3 is 14 amino acids. The J segment lost 4 bases and the V segment lost 5 bases, leaving 7 bases of the junction unmatched. Germline V gene lookup returns CDR1 SGHVS and CDR2 FQNEAQ. Variable domain in full (rest from reference TRBV7-8 and TRBJ1-2): GAGVSQSPRYKVAKRGQDVALRCDPISGHVSLFWYQQALGQGPEFLTYFQNEAQLDKSGLPSDRFFAERPEGSVSTLKIQRTQQEDSAVYLCASSTRDSSYGYTFGSGTRLTVV.

This chain connects TRBV19 to TRBJ1-1; perhaps TRBD1 as D (6 bases). Germline-derived CDR1 and CDR2 are LNHDA and SQIVND (reference sequence). V was shortened by 6 bases and J by 11 bases, with 31 bases between the two germline ends. CDR3 length: 17 residues. CDR3 sequence: CASRHKIGPRDTGEAFF. The CDR3 coding sequence is TGTGCCAGTAGACATAAAATTGGCCCCCGGGACACTGGGGAGGCTTTCTTT.

Concerning this clone itself: Other nucleotide sequences in the sample specify the same CDR3. The CDR3 DNA reads as TGCGCCAGCAGCTTGGCCGGTGGGAACACTGAAGCTTTCTTT. Amino acid sequence: CASSLAGGNTEAFF. The V call is TRBV5-1, the J call TRBJ1-1; D not certain. In germline, CDR1 is SGHRS, CDR2 YFSETQ. The CDR3 has 14 residues. Trimming shortened V by 0 bases and J by 1 base, and 7 bases separated the two germline ends. Full variable domain (outside the CDR3, taken from reference TRBV5-1 and TRBJ1-1): KAGVTQTPRYLIKTRGQQVTLSCSPISGHRSVSWYQQTPGQGLQFLFEYFSETQRNKGNFPGRFSGRQFSNSRSEMNVSTLELGDSALYLCASSLAGGNTEAFFGQGTRLTVV.

V and J are TRBV6-5 and TRBJ2-7; a weak D match, TRBD2 (6 bases). Germline V CDR1 and CDR2: MNHEY, SVGAGI. Between the trimmed V and J ends, which lost 8 bases and 7 bases, there was a span of 9 bases. The CDR3 is made up of 10 amino acids. CDR3 region: CASGRGEQYF. The DNA for the CDR3 is TGTGCCAGCGGTCGGGGGGAGCAGTACTTC.

A single count supports this clone. The gene calls are TRBV6-1 and TRBJ2-2; D might be TRBD1 (5 bases). Trimming left V 0 bases short and J 6 bases short, with 8 bases between. The CDR3 runs 14 residues. The V gene's germline CDR1 is MNHNS and CDR2 SASEGT. Here the CDR3 reads CASSEALGAGELFF. In DNA form, the CDR3 reads TGTGCCAGCAGTGAAGCCCTAGGGGCCGGGGAGCTGTTTTTT.

The chain is built from TRBV12-3 or TRBV12-4 and TRBJ1-2, with a tentative D call TRBD1 (6 bases). The CDR3 covers 13 residues. The V gene lost 1 base and the J gene lost 8 bases, with 11 bases spanning the gap. The CDR3 here is CASSLGWQGGYTF. CDR3 coding DNA: TGTGCCAGCAGTTTAGGGTGGCAGGGGGGCTACACCTTC.

The chain carries TRBV7-7 and TRBJ2-1; 8 bases fit TRBD1. CDR1 SSHAT and CDR2 FNYEAQ come from the germline V gene (reference sequence). Unmatched junction bases numbered 2, after V lost 4 bases and J lost 6 bases. This CDR3 is built from 13 residues. This CDR3 is CASSWTGSNEQFF. CDR3 bases: TGTGCCAGCAGCTGGACAGGGTCCAATGAGCAGTTCTTC.

The rearrangement links TRBV15 to TRBJ1-3; 11 bases agree with TRBD1. V shed 11 bases, J shed 2 bases, and the junction held 14 bases outside the gene matches. The CDR3 consists of 17 residues. CDR1 and CDR2 from the germline V gene are LNHNV and YYDKDF (reference sequence). CDR3 protein: CAVRPGTGGYAGNTIYF. CDR3 DNA: TGTGCCGTCCGTCCCGGGACAGGGGGATACGCTGGAAACACCATATATTTT.

The gene calls are TRBV7-9 and TRBJ2-5; D may be TRBD2 (5 bases). The V gene's germline CDR1 is SEHNR and CDR2 FQNEAQ (reference sequence). The CDR3 runs to 14 residues. Trimming pared 3 bases from V and 5 bases from J, leaving 13 bases between. CDR3 region: CASSFGRPGETQYF. CDR3 DNA sequence: TGTGCCAGCAGCTTTGGCCGCCCGGGGGAGACCCAGTACTTC.